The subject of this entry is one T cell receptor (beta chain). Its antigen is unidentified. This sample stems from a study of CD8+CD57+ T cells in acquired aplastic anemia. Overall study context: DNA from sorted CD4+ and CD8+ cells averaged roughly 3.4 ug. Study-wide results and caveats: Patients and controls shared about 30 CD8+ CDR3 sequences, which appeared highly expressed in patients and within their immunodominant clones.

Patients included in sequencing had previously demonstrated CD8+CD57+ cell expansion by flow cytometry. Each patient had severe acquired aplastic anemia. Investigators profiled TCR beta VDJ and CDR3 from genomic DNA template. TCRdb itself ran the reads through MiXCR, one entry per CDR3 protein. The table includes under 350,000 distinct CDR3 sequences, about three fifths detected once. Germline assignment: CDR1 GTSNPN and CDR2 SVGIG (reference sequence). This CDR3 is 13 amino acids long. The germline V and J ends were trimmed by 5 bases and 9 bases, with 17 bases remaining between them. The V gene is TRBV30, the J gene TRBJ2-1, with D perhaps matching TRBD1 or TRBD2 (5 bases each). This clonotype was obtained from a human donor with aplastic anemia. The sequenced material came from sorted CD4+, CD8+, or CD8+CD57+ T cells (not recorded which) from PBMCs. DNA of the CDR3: TGTGCCTGGCAACCGGGGCCTAACAGTGAGCAGTTCTTC. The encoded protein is CAWQPGPNSEQFF.